The 4 T cell receptor beta chains below were found in one sample sequenced in a study of spatial heterogeneity in lung cancer. From the 5' RACE reads, TCRdb called clonotypes with MiXCR, one entry per CDR3 protein. The data contain under 5,500 distinct CDR3 sequences, roughly 12% of them seen just once; the ten biggest clones take up roughly half. This sample's time point: sample taken at primary tumor resection. The study's findings and limits: Expanded alpha and beta TCR counts within tumors tracked tumor mutation counts.

Their cognate antigens are unknown. This specimen consisted of lung tumor tissue, obtained at surgery. Receptors originate from a male donor with early-stage non-small cell lung cancer.

This clonotype was recorded a few times. This chain uses TRBV7-9 with TRBJ2-7; 10 bases line up with TRBD1. Losses at the gene ends were 5 bases for V and 2 bases for J; bases not matched to a gene: 3. This CDR3 comprises 14 residues. The V gene's germline CDR1 is SEHNR and CDR2 FQNEAQ (reference sequence). CDR3 in amino acids: CASSRQGAAYEQYV. DNA of the CDR3: TGTGCCAGCAGCCGACAGGGGGCCGCCTACGAGCAGTACGTC.

The J gene is TRBJ2-7, the V gene TRBV5-1, with D tentatively TRBD1 (6 bases). This CDR3 contains 14 residues. V shed 3 bases and J shed 0 bases, with 10 bases lying between them. Germline V CDR1 and CDR2: SGHRS, YFSETQ. The CDR3 protein is CASSSQGFSYEQYF. Here the CDR3 DNA reads TGCGCCAGCAGCTCACAGGGATTCTCCTACGAGCAGTACTTC.

This clonotype has just a few counts. The rearrangement uses TRBV7-2 and TRBJ2-3; TRBD2 aligns across 11 bases. V shed 3 bases and J 3 bases; nucleotides not matched to a gene: 5. Germline lookup yields CDR1 SGHTA and CDR2 FQGNSA. The CDR3 is 16 amino acids. The CDR3 region has the DNA TGTGCCAGCAGCTTTTTCTCTAGCGGGAGGACAGATACGCAGTATTTT. Translating it yields CASSFFSSGRTDTQYF.

DNA for the CDR3: TGTGCCAGCAGCTTAGATGCCGCCGGGGAGCTGTTTTTT. Protein sequence: CASSLDAAGELFF. The gene calls are TRBV11-3 and TRBJ2-2; D gene uncertain. Germline CDR1 reads SGHNT; CDR2 reads YENEEA. This CDR3 region has 13 residues. V dropped 0 bases and J dropped 6 bases, with 5 bases sitting between them.